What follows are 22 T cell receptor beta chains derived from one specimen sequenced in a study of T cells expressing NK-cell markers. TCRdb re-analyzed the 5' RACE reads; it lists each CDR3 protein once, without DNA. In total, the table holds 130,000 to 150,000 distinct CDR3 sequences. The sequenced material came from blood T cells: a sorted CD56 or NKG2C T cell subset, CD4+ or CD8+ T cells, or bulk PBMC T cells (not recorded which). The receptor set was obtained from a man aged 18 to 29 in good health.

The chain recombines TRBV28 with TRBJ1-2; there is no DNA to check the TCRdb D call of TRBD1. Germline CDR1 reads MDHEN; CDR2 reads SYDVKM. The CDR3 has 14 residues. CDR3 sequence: CASSSIQGANGYTF.

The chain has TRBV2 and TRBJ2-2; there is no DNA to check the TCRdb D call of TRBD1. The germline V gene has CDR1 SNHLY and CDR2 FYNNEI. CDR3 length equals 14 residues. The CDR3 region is CASSENQGTGELFF.

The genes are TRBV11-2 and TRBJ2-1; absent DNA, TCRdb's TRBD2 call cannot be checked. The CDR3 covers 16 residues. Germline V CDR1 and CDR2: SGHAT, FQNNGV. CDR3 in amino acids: CASRPRLAGGRNEQFF. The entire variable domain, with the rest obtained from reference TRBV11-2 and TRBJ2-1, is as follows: EAGVAQSPRYKIIEKRQSVAFWCNPISGHATLYWYQQILGQGPKLLIQFQNNGVVDDSQLPKDRFSAERLKGVDSTLKIQPAKLEDSAVYLCASRPRLAGGRNEQFFGPGTRLTVL.

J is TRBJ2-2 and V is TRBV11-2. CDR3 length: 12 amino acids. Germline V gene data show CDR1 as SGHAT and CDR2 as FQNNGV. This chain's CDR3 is CASLEGWGELFF.

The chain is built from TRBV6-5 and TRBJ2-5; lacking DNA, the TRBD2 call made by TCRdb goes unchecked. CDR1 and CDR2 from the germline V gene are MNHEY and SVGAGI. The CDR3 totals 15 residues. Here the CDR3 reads CASSYFGSLQETQYF.

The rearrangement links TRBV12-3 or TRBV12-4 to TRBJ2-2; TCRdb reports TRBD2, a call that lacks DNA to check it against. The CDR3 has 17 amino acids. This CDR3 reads CASSFISGRALSGELFF.

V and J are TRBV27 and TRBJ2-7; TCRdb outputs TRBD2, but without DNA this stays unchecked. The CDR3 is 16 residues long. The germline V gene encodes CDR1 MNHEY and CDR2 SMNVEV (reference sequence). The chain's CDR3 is CASRRLAGGQNYEQYF.

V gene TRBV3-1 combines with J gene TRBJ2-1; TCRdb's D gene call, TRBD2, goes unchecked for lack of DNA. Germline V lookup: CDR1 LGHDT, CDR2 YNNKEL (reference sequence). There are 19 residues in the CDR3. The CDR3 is CASSQNPGLAGGPHNEQFF.

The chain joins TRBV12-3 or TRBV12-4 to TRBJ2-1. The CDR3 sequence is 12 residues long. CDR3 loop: CASTPNYNEQFF.

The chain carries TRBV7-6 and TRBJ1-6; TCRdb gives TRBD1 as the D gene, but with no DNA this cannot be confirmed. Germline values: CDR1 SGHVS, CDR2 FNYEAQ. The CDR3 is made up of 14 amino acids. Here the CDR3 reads CASSPRQGTQPLHF.

CDR3 sequence: CASTHYGTANTEAFF. This chain uses TRBV6-2 or TRBV6-3 with TRBJ1-1; TCRdb designates TRBD1, a call that cannot be tested without DNA. CDR3 length: 15 residues. Per the germline V gene, CDR1 is MNHEY and CDR2 is SVGEGT.

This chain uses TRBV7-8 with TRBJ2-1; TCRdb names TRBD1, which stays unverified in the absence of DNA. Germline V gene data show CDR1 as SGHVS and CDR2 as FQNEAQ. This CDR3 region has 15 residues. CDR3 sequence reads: CASSPRGRTGDEQFF.

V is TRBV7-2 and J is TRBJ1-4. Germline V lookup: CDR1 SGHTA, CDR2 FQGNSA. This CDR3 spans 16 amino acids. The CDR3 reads CASSLVGRATNEKLFF.

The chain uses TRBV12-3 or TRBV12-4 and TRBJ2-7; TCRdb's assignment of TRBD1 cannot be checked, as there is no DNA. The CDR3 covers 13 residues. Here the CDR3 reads CASLEQGYYEQYF.

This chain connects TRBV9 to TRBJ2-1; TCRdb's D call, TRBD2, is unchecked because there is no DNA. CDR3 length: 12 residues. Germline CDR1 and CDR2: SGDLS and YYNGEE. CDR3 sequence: CASSVGSNEQFF.

CDR3 residues: CASSRRDRGGTEAFF. J is TRBJ1-1 and V is TRBV12-3 or TRBV12-4; TCRdb's D call of TRBD1 is untestable without DNA. This CDR3 has 15 residues.

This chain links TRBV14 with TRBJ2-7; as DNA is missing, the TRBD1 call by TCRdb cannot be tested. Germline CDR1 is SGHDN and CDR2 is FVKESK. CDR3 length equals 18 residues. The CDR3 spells CASSPWDHRGTRSYEQYF. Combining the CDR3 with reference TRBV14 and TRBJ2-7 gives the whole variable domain EAGVTQFPSHSVIEKGQTVTLRCDPISGHDNLYWYRRVMGKEIKFLLHFVKESKQDESGMPNNRFLAERTGGTYSTLKVQPAELEDSGVYFCASSPWDHRGTRSYEQYFGPGTRLTVT.

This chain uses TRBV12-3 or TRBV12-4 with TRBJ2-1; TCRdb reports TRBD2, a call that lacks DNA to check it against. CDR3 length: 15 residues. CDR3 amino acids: CASSFSAGGDNEQFF.

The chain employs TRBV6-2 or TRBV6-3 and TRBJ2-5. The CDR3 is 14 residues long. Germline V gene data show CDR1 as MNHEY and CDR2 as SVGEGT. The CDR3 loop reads CASSFTSPQESQYF.

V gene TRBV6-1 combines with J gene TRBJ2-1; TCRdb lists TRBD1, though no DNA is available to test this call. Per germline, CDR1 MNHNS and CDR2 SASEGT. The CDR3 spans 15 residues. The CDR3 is CASSEADSLYNEQFF.

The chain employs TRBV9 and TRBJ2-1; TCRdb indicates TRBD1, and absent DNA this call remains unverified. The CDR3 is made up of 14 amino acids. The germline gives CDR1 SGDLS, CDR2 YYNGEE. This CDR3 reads CASSEDSRANEQFF.

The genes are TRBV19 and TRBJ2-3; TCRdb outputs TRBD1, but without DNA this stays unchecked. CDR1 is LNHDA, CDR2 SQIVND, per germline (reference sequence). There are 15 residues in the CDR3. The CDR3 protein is CASSWDREGWDTQYF.